This TCR beta chain was recorded in a study of T cell repertoires in cytomegalovirus infection. Findings and caveats of the study: Ex vivo, HLA-C-restricted CMV-specific TCR beta clonotypes prevailed over the rest of the response.

A word on this clonotype: As yet, its antigen is unknown.

TCRdb analysed the reads with MiXCR anew, one entry per CDR3 protein. The sample has tens of thousands of distinct CDR3 sequences, around 18% seen once. Germline values: CDR1 DFQATT, CDR2 SNEGSKA (reference sequence). The CDR3 length is 17 residues. V dropped 2 bases and J dropped 6; count of bases not matched to a gene: 14. The gene calls are TRBV20-1 and TRBJ1-3; TRBD1 agrees at 9 bases. This TCR was sampled from a human donor in good health (CMV status not recorded). Some clones in this sample may be carry-over from other donors' samples. This sample comprised CD8+ T cells from cultured PBMCs, obtained from culture after CMV antigen stimulation. The CDR3 region is CSARSGILQGALNTIYF. The DNA of the CDR3 is TGCAGTGCTAGATCGGGAATCTTACAGGGGGCTCTAAACACCATATATTTT.